This T cell receptor (beta chain) derives from a study of beta chain features in type 1 diabetes. The investigators reverse transcribed all of the isolated RNA, so they sequenced expressed TCRB transcripts. Sequencing used immunoSEQ multiplex PCR; TCRdb keeps in-frame clones, though not all of them. The sample includes 150,000 or so clones, around 10% seen only once; the top ten take roughly 1.9%. This CDR3 comprises 17 residues. Germline CDR1 is SEHNR and CDR2 is FQNEAQ (reference sequence). With 4 bases clipped from V and 4 bases from J, the junction kept 15 bases outside the gene matches. Broader study findings: It was possible that PCR favored shorter templates, equally so in patients and controls.

Regarding this clone: Its antigen remains unknown.

The gene calls are TRBV7-9 and TRBJ1-2, with 7 bases that match TRBD1. The sequence was collected from a man in his late teens or twenties in good health. Sequenced sample: central memory CD4+ T cells from blood. The CDR3 DNA sequence: TGTGCCAGCAGCTCGCCCTCGGGACAGCCCAAACCCTATGGCTACACCTTC. The encoded protein is CASSSPSGQPKPYGYTF.